Presented here are 29 T cell receptor beta chains from one specimen sequenced in a study of beta chain features in type 1 diabetes. Overall study findings and caveats: Researchers report that Type 1 diabetes patients had moderately but significantly shorter TCRB CDR3s across all four CD4+ subsets.

Their antigens are not known. All of the isolated RNA was reverse transcribed, so expressed TCRB transcripts were sequenced. Clones were sequenced by immunoSEQ multiplex PCR, and TCRdb holds only the in-frame ones, with some missing. The sample holds about 150,000 clones, about 7.8% seen once. Sequenced: central memory CD4+ T cells from blood. The receptors were sampled from a woman between 35 and 50 years old with type 1 diabetes.

The chain uses TRBV5-1 and TRBJ1-2, with D possibly matching TRBD1 (6 bases). The V end was cut by 4 bases, the J end by 4 bases, with 14 bases between. Germline V lookup: CDR1 SGHRS, CDR2 YFSETQ. This CDR3 has 14 amino acids. The CDR3 sequence: CASSPGTPSYGYTF. The CDR3 DNA follows: TGCGCCAGCAGCCCCGGGACACCGAGCTATGGCTACACCTTC.

This clone was recorded at least ten times. The V gene is TRBV30, the J gene TRBJ2-7; 14 bases fit TRBD2. J was trimmed by 3 bases and V by 2 bases; bases with no gene match: 3. The CDR3 has 15 amino acids. Germline loops: CDR1 GTSNPN, CDR2 SVGIG (reference sequence). The CDR3 spells CAWSKGTSGSYEQYF. DNA of the CDR3: TGTGCCTGGAGTAAGGGGACTAGCGGGAGCTACGAGCAGTACTTC. Supplemented by reference TRBV30 and TRBJ2-7, the full variable domain reads SQTIHQWPATLVQPVGSPLSLECTVEGTSNPNLYWYRQAAGRGLQLLFYSVGIGQISSEVPQNLSASRPQDRQFILSSKKLLLSDSGFYLCAWSKGTSGSYEQYFGPGTRLTVT.

The DNA of the CDR3 is TGTGCCAGCAGCTTCTCAGGTCTCGCTGGAAACACCATATATTTT. As protein: CASSFSGLAGNTIYF. V usage is TRBV7-2 and J usage is TRBJ1-3; D uncertain. The length of the CDR3 is 15 residues. From germline, CDR1 is SGHTA and CDR2 FQGNSA. Trimming shortened V by 3 bases and J by 2 bases, and 11 bases separated the two germline ends. The whole variable domain, remainder taken from reference TRBV7-2 and TRBJ1-3, is GAGVSQSPSNKVTEKGKDVELRCDPISGHTALYWYRQSLGQGLEFLIYFQGNSAPDKSGLPSDRFSAERTGGSVSTLTIQRTQQEDSAVYLCASSFSGLAGNTIYFGEGSWLTVV.

This clone was seen a handful of times. V usage is TRBV5-1 and J usage is TRBJ1-1; 7 nucleotides agree with TRBD1. The CDR3 contains 15 residues. Germline V gene lookup returns CDR1 SGHRS and CDR2 YFSETQ. V was pared by 0 bases and J by 1 base, with 3 bases of the junction left unmatched. The CDR3 reads CASSLASGGNTEAFF. CDR3 DNA: TGCGCCAGCAGCTTGGCTTCAGGGGGGAACACTGAAGCTTTCTTT.

The chain is built from TRBV9 and TRBJ1-6, with D possibly being TRBD1 (5 bases). This CDR3 has 15 residues. V lost 4 bases, J lost 9 bases, and 17 bases lay in between. The germline gives CDR1 SGDLS, CDR2 YYNGEE. Written as DNA, the CDR3 is TGTGCCAGCAGCCCCCAGGCGGGGGGGACTTCACCCCTCCACTTT. Translating gives CASSPQAGGTSPLHF.

This chain joins TRBV5-1 and TRBJ2-3; 9 positions agree with TRBD2. The CDR3 extends over 16 amino acids. J lost 4 bases, V lost 4 bases, and 10 bases had no gene match. Germline V gene data show CDR1 as SGHRS and CDR2 as YFSETQ. The CDR3 nucleotides read TGCGCCAGCAGCGCGTACTTAGCGGGAGTCCCAGATACGCAGTATTTT. As protein: CASSAYLAGVPDTQYF.

This rearrangement joins TRBV5-4 to TRBJ2-5, with 7 bases aligning to TRBD1. Germline V lookup: CDR1 SGHNT, CDR2 YYREEE (reference sequence). CDR3 length: 14 amino acids. V gave up 4 bases and J gave up 3 bases; unmatched junction bases: 6. The DNA of the CDR3 is TGTGCCAGCAGCCTGGGGACAGAAAAAGAGACCCAGTACTTC. Translation: CASSLGTEKETQYF.

The rearrangement joins TRBV6-6 to TRBJ1-2, with a weak D call TRBD1 (5 bases). Trimming removed 2 bases from V and 4 bases from J, with 11 bases in between. The CDR3 extends over 14 amino acids. Looked up from germline, CDR1 is MNHNY and CDR2 is SVGAGI (reference sequence). CDR3 region: CASSYADSVYGYTF. DNA of the CDR3: TGTGCCAGCAGTTACGCCGACAGCGTCTATGGCTACACCTTC.

A few counts support this clone. The chain recombines TRBV7-9 with TRBJ2-1; possibly TRBD1 for D (6 bases). V was pared by 1 base and J by 0 bases, with 7 bases between. Looked up from germline, CDR1 is SEHNR and CDR2 is FQNEAQ (reference sequence). There are 15 residues in the CDR3. The CDR3 nucleotides are TGTGCCAGCAGCTTAGGAGGGGGCTCCTACAATGAGCAGTTCTTC. It translates to CASSLGGGSYNEQFF.

In its sample, this clone was seen a few times. The chain joins TRBV9 to TRBJ2-5; 14 bases are a match to TRBD2. This CDR3 contains 16 residues. Germline V CDR1 and CDR2: SGDLS, YYNGEE. After removal of 5 bases from V and 5 bases from J, the junction contained 8 bases not matched to a gene. CDR3 protein: CASSSTGTSGSETQYF. The DNA of the CDR3 is TGTGCCAGCAGTTCAACCGGGACTAGCGGGAGCGAGACCCAGTACTTC.

The genes are TRBV7-3 and TRBJ2-2, with TRBD2 matching 9 bases. The CDR3 runs 16 residues. After removal of 6 bases from V and 4 bases from J, the junction contained 9 bases not matched to a gene. Germline V gene sequence: CDR1 SGHTA, CDR2 FQGTGA. CDR3 in amino acids: CASRSHSGRSTGELFF. The CDR3, as DNA: TGTGCCAGCAGGTCACATAGCGGGAGAAGCACCGGGGAGCTGTTTTTT.

J is TRBJ1-2 and V is TRBV5-4; D gene ambiguous. The V end lost 3 bases, the J end lost 6 bases, and 18 bases lay between the germline ends. The CDR3 runs to 15 residues. Looked up from germline, CDR1 is SGHNT and CDR2 is YYREEE (reference sequence). The CDR3 protein is CASSSAAGLIDGYTF. DNA of the CDR3: TGTGCCAGCAGCTCTGCCGCGGGTTTAATTGATGGCTACACCTTC.

The rearrangement joins TRBV19 to TRBJ1-3; the D is unclear. The germline gives CDR1 LNHDA, CDR2 SQIVND (reference sequence). Between the trimmed V and J ends, which lost 6 bases and 0 bases, there was a span of 12 bases. This CDR3 has 15 amino acids. The CDR3 DNA is TGTGCCAGTAGAATGAACACCTTCTCTGGAAACACCATATATTTT. It translates to CASRMNTFSGNTIYF.

The genes are TRBV30 and TRBJ1-4; D remains unclear. Germline V gene lookup returns CDR1 GTSNPN and CDR2 SVGIG (reference sequence). With 2 bases removed from V and 0 bases from J, the gap between germline ends came to 10 bases. The CDR3 covers 15 residues. CDR3 DNA sequence: TGTGCCTGGAGTCCACCCTATCCAACTAATGAAAAACTGTTTTTT. It yields the protein CAWSPPYPTNEKLFF. The entire variable domain, with the rest obtained from reference TRBV30 and TRBJ1-4, is as follows: SQTIHQWPATLVQPVGSPLSLECTVEGTSNPNLYWYRQAAGRGLQLLFYSVGIGQISSEVPQNLSASRPQDRQFILSSKKLLLSDSGFYLCAWSPPYPTNEKLFFGSGTQLSVL.

The sample holds a few counts of this clone. J is TRBJ1-2 and V is TRBV4-3; 9 nucleotides line up with TRBD1. The CDR3 extends over 14 amino acids. The ends lost 2 bases at V and 3 bases at J; junction bases unmatched: 1. The germline V gene has CDR1 LGHNA and CDR2 YSLEER. The CDR3 nucleotides are TGCGCCAGCAGCCAAACAGGGGGCGACTATGGCTACACCTTC. Amino acids: CASSQTGGDYGYTF.

This clone has more than one count but fewer than ten. V gene TRBV14 combines with J gene TRBJ2-1, with D perhaps TRBD1 (5 bases). Germline V gene lookup returns CDR1 SGHDN and CDR2 FVKESK. The V end lost 8 bases, the J end lost 0 bases, and 14 bases lay between the germline ends. This CDR3 comprises 15 residues. The DNA of the CDR3 is TGTGCCAGCGGTCAGGGTGGATTCTCCTACAATGAGCAGTTCTTC. Its protein is CASGQGGFSYNEQFF.

This clone was observed a few times. This chain uses TRBV7-9 with TRBJ2-2, with D unresolved. In germline, CDR1 is SEHNR, CDR2 FQNEAQ (reference sequence). The CDR3 has 16 amino acids. Trimming removed 2 bases from V and 7 bases from J, with 17 bases in between. The CDR3: CASSLLTPSEGGELFF. The CDR3 DNA reads as TGTGCCAGCAGCTTACTAACGCCCAGCGAAGGCGGGGAGCTGTTTTTT.

The rearrangement links TRBV15 to TRBJ2-6; TRBD2 is a possible D gene (6 bases). Germline lookup yields CDR1 LNHNV and CDR2 YYDKDF (reference sequence). This CDR3 spans 15 amino acids. Trimming shortened V by 5 bases and J by 2 bases, and 10 bases separated the two germline ends. The CDR3 here is CATSGWEAGANVLTF. The CDR3 DNA reads TGTGCCACCAGCGGATGGGAGGCTGGGGCCAACGTCCTGACTTTC.

This clone was picked up a small number of times. V gene TRBV7-8 combines with J gene TRBJ2-7, with 10 nucleotides matching TRBD1. The V gene end was trimmed by 5 bases and the J gene end by 1 base; junction bases not matched to a gene: 5. Germline lookup yields CDR1 SGHVS and CDR2 FQNEAQ. The CDR3 is 15 amino acids. The CDR3 is CASSPWTGGSYEQYF. DNA for the CDR3: TGTGCCAGCAGCCCCTGGACAGGGGGATCCTACGAGCAGTACTTC.

The chain employs TRBV28 and TRBJ2-1; 10 nucleotides agree with TRBD1. Trimming cost V 8 bases and J 7 bases; bases outside gene matches: 8. CDR1 and CDR2 from the germline V gene are MDHEN and SYDVKM. The CDR3 consists of 14 residues. CDR3 in amino acids: CASREGQGRNEQFF. CDR3 coding DNA: TGTGCCAGCCGGGAGGGACAGGGGAGGAATGAGCAGTTCTTC.

The gene calls are TRBV4-3 and TRBJ2-1; D is undetermined. Trimming removed 6 bases at V and 3 bases at J, with 9 bases between. Germline V gene sequence: CDR1 LGHNA, CDR2 YSLEER. The CDR3 loop spans 13 amino acids. The CDR3 DNA is TGCGCCAGCAGTCCAAAACACTACAATGAGCAGTTCTTC. The encoded protein is CASSPKHYNEQFF.

The chain has TRBV18 and TRBJ1-1; no definite D call. The V and J ends lost 3 bases and 1 base respectively, with 9 bases between them. Germline lookup yields CDR1 KGHSH and CDR2 LQKENI. CDR3 length equals 14 residues. CDR3 nucleotide sequence: TGTGCCAGCTCACCTGTAGCAAGGAACACTGAAGCTTTCTTT. Its translation is CASSPVARNTEAFF.

The J gene is TRBJ1-2, the V gene TRBV7-9; tentatively, D is TRBD1 (6 bases). The CDR3 contains 15 residues. Trimming stripped 5 bases from V and 4 bases from J, with 17 bases between. Germline V CDR1 and CDR2: SEHNR, FQNEAQ (reference sequence). Here the CDR3 DNA reads TGTGCCAGCAGCCGTTCATCGGACAGCTCCTATGGCTACACCTTC. Translation: CASSRSSDSSYGYTF.

The chain employs TRBV10-3 and TRBJ2-1; D unclear. The CDR3 spans 12 residues. From germline, CDR1 is ENHRY and CDR2 SYGVKD. V was pared by 2 bases and J by 10 bases, with 9 bases between. CDR3 amino acids: CAISEGALEQFF. The CDR3 region has the DNA TGTGCCATCAGTGAGGGAGCCCTGGAGCAGTTCTTC.

This clone was picked up a small number of times. The V call is TRBV30, the J call TRBJ1-2; 9 bases are shared with TRBD1. The CDR3 covers 14 residues. CDR1 and CDR2 (germline): GTSNPN, SVGIG (reference sequence). V shed 4 bases and J 6 bases; nucleotides not matched to a gene: 9. The CDR3, as DNA: TGTGCCTGGACCGGAAACGGGGACAGGGATGGCTACACCTTC. Its translation: CAWTGNGDRDGYTF.

This clone came up a few times. The V call is TRBV7-2, the J call TRBJ1-5; TRBD1 agrees at 7 bases. Germline CDR1 SGHTA, CDR2 FQGNSA. CDR3 length: 13 amino acids. V shed 5 bases, J shed 6 bases, and the junction held 4 bases outside the gene matches. CDR3 region: CASSEQGFQPQHF. The CDR3 DNA follows: TGTGCCAGCAGCGAACAGGGGTTTCAGCCCCAGCATTTT.

The CDR3 loop is CASSLGGADIQYF. CDR3 nucleotides: TGTGCCAGCAGCTTAGGGGGCGCAGACATTCAGTACTTC. The chain recombines TRBV7-3 with TRBJ2-4; a possible D gene is TRBD1 (6 bases). There are 13 residues in the CDR3. The germline CDR1 and CDR2 sequences are SGHTA and FQGTGA. V was pared by 2 bases and J by 8 bases, with 10 bases between.

V and J are TRBV27 and TRBJ2-1; possible D gene TRBD1, 6 bases. The length of the CDR3 is 14 residues. V was pared by 7 bases and J by 6 bases, with 16 bases between. From germline, CDR1 is MNHEY and CDR2 SMNVEV (reference sequence). DNA of the CDR3: TGTGCCAGCACCTCGGGACACCGTACCAATGAGCAGTTCTTC. This sequence encodes CASTSGHRTNEQFF.

This clone showed up many times. DNA of the CDR3: TGTGCCACCAGCAGAGGTAGCTGGGAGCAGTTCTTC. Its protein is CATSRGSWEQFF. The chain joins TRBV15 to TRBJ2-1; no clear D gene. Between the trimmed V and J ends, which lost 1 base and 10 bases, there was a span of 8 bases. Germline loops: CDR1 LNHNV, CDR2 YYDKDF (reference sequence). The CDR3 has 12 residues. The entire variable domain, with the rest obtained from reference TRBV15 and TRBJ2-1, is as follows: DAMVIQNPRYQVTQFGKPVTLSCSQTLNHNVMYWYQQKSSQAPKLLFHYYDKDFNNEADTPDNFQSRRPNTSFCFLDIRSPGLGDTAMYLCATSRGSWEQFFGPGTRLTVL.